The clone carrying this TCR beta chain was seen a single time. The entry originates in a study of blood T cell repertoires in COVID-19. For the study at large: The origin of the acute and convalescent COVID-19 samples was the United States, Italy and Spain. T cells, B-cell-depleted T cells, or PBMCs provided the cDNA or gDNA that served as material.

Under the authors' procedure: Nucleated cell number was recorded as an estimate derived from reference gene primer amplification. Assay: immunoSEQ multiplex PCR; the TCRdb copy retains only in-frame clones and omits some. V and J calls and clone size are those listed in that table; D and trimming were worked out from the DNA. This table has around 280,000 clones, around four fifths appearing once. Trimming cost V 5 bases and J 3 bases, with 16 bases left between them. Germline lookup yields CDR1 MDHEN and CDR2 SYDVKM. The CDR3 is 15 residues long. Material for sequencing was peripheral blood. The clonotype was recovered from a woman aged 45-60 years with active or convalescent COVID-19. This chain uses TRBV28 with TRBJ1-1, with D perhaps matching TRBD1 (5 bases). This CDR3 reads CASSPGGGWHTEAFF. The CDR3, as DNA: TGTGCCAGCAGTCCCGGTGGGGGGTGGCACACTGAAGCTTTCTTT.